These 19 T cell receptor beta chains were all obtained from the same sample, sequenced in a study of tumor and adjacent non-tumor tissue in lung cancer. No cell sorting was done before RNA was extracted from the tissue. TCRbeta libraries were built with three rounds of nested PCR, modified from ARM-PCR. TCRdb processed the multiplex PCR reads anew with MiXCR; each CDR3 protein has one entry. The table lists 90,000 to 130,000 distinct CDR3 sequences, around 82% of them singletons. Sequencing was performed on lung tumor tissue. These receptors were collected from a man in his 70s with non-small cell lung cancer.

The chain couples TRBV28 to TRBJ2-5, with TRBD2 matching over 8 bases. J lost 3 bases, V lost 5 bases, and 11 bases had no gene match. The CDR3 is 16 amino acids. Germline-derived CDR1 and CDR2 are MDHEN and SYDVKM. The DNA of the CDR3 is TGTGCCAGCAGTGACCATGCCGGGACTAGGAAAGAGACCCAGTACTTC. Translating gives CASSDHAGTRKETQYF.

Worth noting for this clonotype: In this CDR3 the conserved last residue, phenylalanine or tryptophan, is missing, so a read error is likely. CDR3 amino acids: CSARGRTGAGNQPQHI. CDR3 coding DNA: TGCAGTGCTAGAGGCCGGACAGGGGCCGGCAATCAGCCCCAGCATATT. The chain recombines TRBV20-1 with TRBJ1-5; 9 bases are shared with TRBD1. Trimming at V came to 1 base and at J to 2 bases, leaving 6 bases not matched to a gene. The germline V gene has CDR1 DFQATT and CDR2 SNEGSKA (reference sequence). The CDR3 loop spans 16 amino acids.

With respect to this clonotype: Germline and junction disagree at one end, which may indicate a read error. The rearrangement joins TRBV4-1 to TRBJ1-1; TRBD1 is a possible D gene (5 bases). Germline-derived CDR1 and CDR2 are MGHRA and YSYEKL. There are 14 residues in the CDR3. CDR3 DNA sequence: TGCGCCAGCAGTCAAGACAGTATTATCACTGAAGCTTTCTTT. Translated: CASSQDSIITEAFF.

This clonotype has more than one count but fewer than ten. This rearrangement joins TRBV20-1 to TRBJ1-5, with a possible D match to TRBD1 (6 bases). The CDR3 is made up of 14 amino acids. Germline V gene lookup returns CDR1 DFQATT and CDR2 SNEGSKA (reference sequence). Trimming removed 6 bases at V and 2 bases at J, with 14 bases between. The CDR3 DNA sequence: TGCAGTGCATACCGGGACAAGGGCAATCAGCCCCAGCATTTT. It codes for CSAYRDKGNQPQHF.

The gene calls are TRBV12-5 and TRBJ1-4, with 7 bases identical to TRBD1. Germline-derived CDR1 and CDR2 are LGHNT and FRNRAP. The CDR3 is 17 amino acids. The J segment lost 6 bases and the V segment lost 3 bases, leaving 13 bases of the junction unmatched. CDR3 DNA: TGTGCTAGTGGTTTCGCCACAGGGGTCGCCTATGATGAAAAACTGTTTTTT. Translated: CASGFATGVAYDEKLFF.

Note on this clonotype: One base away lies a much larger clone, so this may be a sequencing read error. V and J are TRBV28 and TRBJ1-1; 7 positions agree with TRBD1. Germline-derived CDR1 and CDR2 are MDHEN and SYDVKM. The CDR3 length is 14 residues. CDR3: CASTPGTENTDAFF. As DNA, the CDR3 is TGTGCCAGCACCCCCGGGACAGAGAACACTGATGCTTTCTTT.

Notes on this clonotype: This sequence may be a read error, since a much larger clone differs from it by one base. The rearrangement links TRBV7-8 to TRBJ1-1, with D possibly TRBD1 on 6 matching bases. Germline lookup yields CDR1 SGHVS and CDR2 FQNEAQ. CDR3 length: 13 amino acids. The CDR3 spells CANSAQGSGEAFF. In nucleotides, the CDR3 is TGTGCCAACAGCGCACAGGGAAGCGGTGAAGCTTTCTTT.

A word on this clonotype: The junction shows a germline mismatch at one end, possibly a read error. The V gene is TRBV10-2, the J gene TRBJ1-2, with 7 nucleotides matching TRBD1. The CDR3 totals 13 residues. Germline V gene sequence: CDR1 WSHSY, CDR2 SAAADI. As DNA, the CDR3 is TGCGGCAGCAGCCAAGACAGGGATCGAGGCTACACCTTC. Its protein is CGSSQDRDRGYTF.

The V and J genes are TRBV11-2 and TRBJ1-1; possible D gene TRBD1, 6 bases. Germline values: CDR1 SGHAT, CDR2 FQNNGV. CDR3 length: 14 residues. The CDR3 loop is CTSSFGGGRTEAFF. CDR3 nucleotides: TGTACTAGCAGCTTCGGTGGGGGCCGGACCGAAGCTTTCTTT.

The chain uses TRBV29-1 and TRBJ1-3; D is unresolved. The CDR3 spans 12 residues. Germline CDR1 reads SQVTM; CDR2 reads ANQGSEA. This CDR3 reads CSVRLPGDTIYF. CDR3 bases: TGCAGTGTTAGACTACCGGGAGACACCATATATTTT.

This clonotype was seen many times. The chain employs TRBV14 and TRBJ1-1; 7 bases match TRBD1. Germline V gene data show CDR1 as SGHDN and CDR2 as FVKESK. V lost 5 bases and J lost 4; bases outside the gene matches: 10. CDR3 length equals 15 residues. Written as DNA, the CDR3 is TGTGCCAGCAGCTCTTACAGGGGTGGAGGCACTGAAGCTTTCTTT. It encodes CASSSYRGGGTEAFF.

With regard to this clonotype: A junction end diverges from the germline sequence, so it may reflect a read error. The chain combines TRBV5-6 with TRBJ2-1, with D perhaps TRBD2 (6 bases). From germline, CDR1 is SGHDT and CDR2 YYEEEE. This CDR3 region has 15 residues. The CDR3 region is CASSQRVGVAAEHFF. CDR3 nucleotide sequence: TGTGCCAGCAGCCAAAGAGTCGGAGTAGCGGCTGAGCACTTCTTC.

J is TRBJ1-1 and V is TRBV11-3, with no clear D. Germline V gene sequence: CDR1 SGHNT, CDR2 YENEEA. The CDR3 loop spans 16 amino acids. V lost 9 bases to trimming and J lost 0 bases, with 20 bases between them. CDR3 in amino acids: CASTLKTRWMNTEAFF. CDR3 bases: TGTGCCAGTACCTTAAAGACAAGGTGGATGAACACTGAAGCTTTCTTT. Combining the CDR3 with reference TRBV11-3 and TRBJ1-1 gives the whole variable domain EAGVVQSPRYKIIEKKQPVAFWCNPISGHNTLYWYLQNLGQGPELLIRYENEEAVDDSQLPKDRFSAERLKGVDSTLKIQPAELGDSAVYLCASTLKTRWMNTEAFFGQGTRLTVV.

About this clonotype: The junction departs from germline at one end; a sequencing error may be responsible. This chain connects TRBV12-3 or TRBV12-4 to TRBJ1-2; no definite D call. This CDR3 comprises 11 residues. This CDR3 reads CASALGEGYAF. The CDR3 region has the DNA TGTGCCAGCGCCCTGGGAGAAGGCTACGCCTTC.

On this clonotype itself: Likely a read error: the CDR3 ends without its conserved phenylalanine or tryptophan. This chain connects TRBV6-5 to TRBJ2-7, with unresolved D. Germline CDR1 reads MNHEY; CDR2 reads SVGAGI. This CDR3 is built from 13 residues. In DNA form, the CDR3 reads TGTGCCAGCAGGCCCATGTTGGGCTACGAACAGTACCTC. Translation gives CASRPMLGYEQYL.

About this clonotype itself: An end of the junction differs from the germline gene, which may be a read error. This sequence joins TRBV10-3 and TRBJ1-1; D gene uncertain. The CDR3 has 13 amino acids. Germline CDR1 reads ENHRY; CDR2 reads SYGVKD. CDR3 protein: CAIGKFSRTEGFF. CDR3 nucleotide sequence: TGTGCCATCGGGAAGTTCTCGAGGACTGAAGGTTTCTTT.

Comment on this clonotype: At one end the junction does not follow the germline gene, possibly because of a read error. The gene calls are TRBV6-1 and TRBJ2-7, with D perhaps TRBD2 (6 bases). CDR3 size: 13 residues. Germline V CDR1 and CDR2: MNHNS, SASEGT. CDR3 nucleotides: TGTGCCGGCAGAAGAGCGGGCTCCTATGAGCAGGACTTC. It translates to CAGRRAGSYEQDF.

Points on this clonotype: A much larger clone is a single base away; this may be a read error. This likely comes from a read error, as the CDR3 has no conserved phenylalanine or tryptophan at its end. The rearrangement uses TRBV28 and TRBJ2-7; TRBD1 aligns across 7 bases. The ends lost 5 bases at V and 1 base at J; junction bases unmatched: 8. This CDR3 spans 15 amino acids. CDR1 and CDR2 from the germline V gene are MDHEN and SYDVKM. Here the CDR3 reads CASSIYRGQSYEQYI. CDR3 in DNA: TGTGCCAGCAGTATCTACAGGGGTCAATCCTACGAGCAGTACATC.

This clonotype was picked up one time. This sequence joins TRBV20-1 and TRBJ1-4; 9 nucleotides agree with TRBD1. Trimming at V came to 6 bases and at J to 7 bases, leaving 9 bases not matched to a gene. The CDR3 contains 14 residues. Germline CDR1 DFQATT, CDR2 SNEGSKA (reference sequence). The CDR3 DNA reads TGCAGTGCCAGACTGGGACAGGGTGGTGAAAAACTGTTTTTT. This sequence encodes CSARLGQGGEKLFF.